The rows below give T cell receptor beta chains drawn from one sample of a study of blood T cell repertoires in COVID-19. Sequenced by immunoSEQ multiplex PCR; TCRdb stores in-frame clones only, minus some. The sample lists about 94,000 clones; around 81% were seen once. The specimen sequenced was peripheral blood. Receptors were obtained from a man aged 55-75 years with acute or convalescent COVID-19. The CDR3 runs from the conserved cysteine through the conserved F or W. D genes are given only for firm matches. Only part of the rows carry a size: once, few, many, or a class if the clone is expanded.

clone_size	v_call	j_call	cdr3_length	d_call	cdr3_aa	cdr3_nt
-	TRBV24-1	TRBJ2-3	15	TRBD1	CATSDIGQGTDTQYF	TGTGCCACCAGTGATATAGGACAGGGGACAGATACGCAGTATTTT
-	TRBV5-6	TRBJ1-1	13	-	CASLQQVATEAFF	TGTGCCAGCCTACAACAGGTAGCCACTGAAGCTTTCTTT
-	TRBV27	TRBJ1-1	13	-	CASSARVNTEAFF	TGTGCCAGCAGTGCCCGGGTGAACACTGAAGCTTTCTTT
-	TRBV7-6	TRBJ2-2	14	TRBD1	CASRRDSYTGELFF	TGTGCCAGCAGACGGGACAGCTACACCGGGGAGCTGTTTTTT
-	TRBV29-1	TRBJ1-1	14	TRBD1	CSVEGRQGNTEAFF	TGCAGCGTTGAAGGTCGACAGGGGAACACTGAAGCTTTCTTT
-	TRBV3-1/TRBV3-2	TRBJ1-6	15	-	CASSLGGGVDSPLHF	TGTGCCAGCAGTCTTGGGGGAGGGGTGGATTCACCCCTCCACTTT
-	TRBV4-3	TRBJ2-5	15	-	CASSQEYAGTETQYF	TGCGCCAGCAGCCAAGAATACGCGGGGACGGAGACCCAGTACTTC
-	TRBV18	TRBJ1-5	15	-	CASSPSRQGNQPQHF	TGTGCCAGCTCACCCTCCCGACAGGGCAATCAGCCCCAGCATTTT
-	TRBV19	TRBJ2-3	15	TRBD1	CASSSGQGVTDTQYF	TGTGCCAGTAGTTCCGGACAGGGGGTCACAGATACGCAGTATTTT
-	TRBV7-2	TRBJ1-1	13	-	CASSSQMNTEAFF	TGTGCCAGCAGCTCGCAGATGAACACTGAAGCTTTCTTT
-	TRBV6-5	TRBJ1-1	14	-	CASSSGGTNTEAFF	TGTGCCAGCAGTTCAGGAGGGACCAACACTGAAGCTTTCTTT
-	TRBV7-8	TRBJ1-6	15	-	CASSPRGFSDSPLHF	TGTGCCAGCAGCCCCCGCGGGTTTTCTGATTCACCCCTCCACTTT
-	TRBV5-6	TRBJ2-7	14	-	CASSSLDSSYEQYF	TGTGCCAGCAGCTCCCTAGACAGCTCCTACGAGCAGTACTTC
-	TRBV4-2	TRBJ2-7	18	TRBD1	CASSQNSFGQGAIDEQYF	TGTGCCAGCAGCCAAAACTCATTCGGACAGGGGGCTATCGACGAGCAGTACTTC
-	TRBV2	TRBJ1-6	14	-	CASRADSYNSPLHF	TGTGCCAGCAGAGCGGACAGCTATAATTCACCCCTCCACTTT
-	TRBV4-1	TRBJ2-3	16	-	CASSQEPGGGTDTQYF	TGCGCCAGCAGCCAAGAACCGGGGGGCGGGACAGATACGCAGTATTTT
-	TRBV2	TRBJ1-6	13	-	CASVSVQYSPLHF	TGTGCCAGCGTTTCAGTTCAATATTCACCCCTCCACTTT
-	TRBV12-3/TRBV12-4	TRBJ2-7	13	TRBD2	CASSPLRGDEQYF	TGTGCCAGCAGCCCCCTCCGGGGGGACGAGCAGTACTTC
-	TRBV29-1	TRBJ1-4	15	-	CSVDFLGRVGEKLFF	TGCAGCGTTGATTTTTTGGGCAGGGTGGGAGAAAAACTGTTTTTT
-	TRBV2	TRBJ1-5	13	-	CASSEVRAQPQHF	TGTGCCAGCAGTGAAGTCAGGGCGCAGCCCCAGCATTTT
-	TRBV10-1	TRBJ2-7	13	-	CASSEGSSYEQYF	TGCGCCAGCAGTGAAGGGAGCTCCTACGAGCAGTACTTC
-	TRBV19	TRBJ2-6	15	-	CASSIVGAGANVLTF	TGTGCCAGTAGTATTGTAGGAGCTGGGGCCAACGTCCTGACTTTC
-	TRBV27	TRBJ1-2	14	-	CASSFSGDGYGYTF	TGTGCCAGCAGTTTTTCGGGGGATGGCTATGGCTACACCTTC
once	TRBV7-9	TRBJ1-2	15	-	CASSSSVSKGDGYTF	TGTGCCAGCAGCTCCTCCGTGTCTAAGGGGGACGGCTACACCTTC
-	TRBV4-3	TRBJ2-7	15	TRBD1	CASSQGDRGAYEQYF	TGCGCCAGCAGCCAAGGTGACAGGGGGGCCTACGAGCAGTACTTC
-	TRBV5-4	TRBJ2-1	16	TRBD2	CASSRPGTINNNEQFF	TGTGCCAGCAGCCGTCCCGGGACTATTAACAACAATGAGCAGTTCTTC
-	TRBV7-3	TRBJ1-1	14	-	CASSLNSGDTEAFF	TGTGCCAGCAGCTTAAACAGCGGGGACACTGAAGCTTTCTTT
-	TRBV30	TRBJ1-1	11	-	CACAGNTEAFF	TGTGCCTGCGCAGGGAACACTGAAGCTTTCTTT
-	TRBV12-3/TRBV12-4	TRBJ2-1	11	-	CATGGIIEQFF	TGTGCCACAGGAGGGATTATTGAGCAGTTCTTC
-	TRBV6-5	TRBJ2-1	16	TRBD2	CASSSPPGGGAAEQFF	TGTGCCAGCAGTTCCCCCCCCGGCGGGGGGGCCGCTGAGCAGTTCTTC
-	TRBV7-2	TRBJ2-3	15	TRBD1	CASRFRDRVTDTQYF	TGTGCCAGCAGGTTCCGGGACAGGGTAACAGATACGCAGTATTTT
-	TRBV7-8	TRBJ2-1	16	TRBD2	CASSLGPGSGGNEQFF	TGTGCCAGCAGCTTAGGGCCCGGTAGCGGGGGTAATGAGCAGTTCTTC
-	TRBV3-1/TRBV3-2	TRBJ1-2	13	-	CASSAGAYYGYTF	TGTGCCAGCAGCGCAGGGGCCTACTATGGCTACACCTTC
-	TRBV6-1	TRBJ2-7	14	-	CASSEAQGSYEQYF	TGTGCCAGCAGTGAAGCGCAGGGGTCCTACGAGCAGTACTTC
-	TRBV6-5	TRBJ1-2	15	TRBD1	CASRFHRDRDSSYTF	TGTGCCAGCAGATTTCACCGGGACAGGGATTCAAGCTACACCTTC
-	TRBV7-9	TRBJ1-2	15	-	CASSSGVRGVYGYTF	TGTGCCAGCAGCTCTGGCGTACGGGGGGTCTATGGCTACACCTTC
-	TRBV6-5	TRBJ2-7	16	TRBD1	CASSSRRGPFSYEQYF	TGTGCCAGCAGTTCCCGCAGGGGGCCTTTCTCCTACGAGCAGTACTTC
few	TRBV6-5	TRBJ1-5	14	TRBD1	CASSYSSTGQPQHF	TGTGCCAGCAGTTACTCTTCGACAGGGCAGCCCCAGCATTTT